This T cell receptor beta chain was sequenced for a study of blood T cell repertoires in COVID-19. The assay was immunoSEQ multiplex PCR, and TCRdb's table has in-frame clones only and misses some. The table includes about 76,000 clones, 80% to 90% detected once. This CDR3 comprises 14 residues. Looked up from germline, CDR1 is LNHDA and CDR2 is SQIVND (reference sequence). The V segment lost 3 bases and the J segment 6 bases; nucleotides outside the gene matches: 7. This clone appeared a single time. The receptor's source is a human donor in a cohort sampled during active COVID-19. The rearrangement links TRBV19 to TRBJ2-7; 8 bases match TRBD1. Sequencing input: peripheral blood. Here the CDR3 DNA reads TGTGCCAGTAGTATCCGGACAGGGACGGCCGAGCAGTACTTC. Protein sequence: CASSIRTGTAEQYF.